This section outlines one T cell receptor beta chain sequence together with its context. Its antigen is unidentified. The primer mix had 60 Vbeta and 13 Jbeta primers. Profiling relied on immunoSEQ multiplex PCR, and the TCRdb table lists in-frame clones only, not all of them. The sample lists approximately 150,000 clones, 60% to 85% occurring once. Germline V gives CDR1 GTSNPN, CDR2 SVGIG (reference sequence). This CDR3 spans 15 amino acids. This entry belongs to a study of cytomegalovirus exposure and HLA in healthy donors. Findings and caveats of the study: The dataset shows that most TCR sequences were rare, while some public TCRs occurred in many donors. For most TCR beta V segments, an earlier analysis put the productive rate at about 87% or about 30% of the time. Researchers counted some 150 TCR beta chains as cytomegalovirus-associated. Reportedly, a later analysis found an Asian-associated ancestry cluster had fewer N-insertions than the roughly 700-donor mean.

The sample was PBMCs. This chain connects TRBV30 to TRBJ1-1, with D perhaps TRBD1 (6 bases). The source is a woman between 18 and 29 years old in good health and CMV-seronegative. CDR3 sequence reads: CAGIKGELLNTEAFF. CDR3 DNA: TGTGCTGGGATTAAGGGGGAGCTTCTGAACACTGAAGCTTTCTTT.